This entry lists 14 T cell receptor beta chains sequenced from one sample in a study of blood T cell repertoires in COVID-19. Data came from immunoSEQ multiplex PCR; TCRdb stores just in-frame clones and leaves some out. The sample has about 250,000 clones, approximately 84% seen once. Sequenced material: peripheral blood. The receptors were gathered from a person between 70 and 80 years old with COVID-19, enrolled during active disease.

The V call is TRBV5-1, the J call TRBJ2-3; 14 bases match TRBD2. The CDR3 covers 16 residues. The V segment lost 7 bases and the J segment 4 bases; nucleotides outside the gene matches: 8. Germline V lookup: CDR1 SGHRS, CDR2 YFSETQ. The CDR3: CASAPGLAGDADTQYF. The CDR3 nucleotides read TGCGCCAGCGCCCCGGGACTAGCGGGAGACGCAGATACGCAGTATTTT.

The V gene is TRBV7-2, the J gene TRBJ2-3, with 15 bases lining up with TRBD2. Looked up from germline, CDR1 is SGHTA and CDR2 is FQGNSA. V lost 4 bases, J lost 2 bases, and 10 bases stayed unmatched. This CDR3 contains 19 residues. The CDR3 sequence: CASSSGLAGGEGDTDTQYF. The CDR3 DNA reads as TGTGCCAGCAGCTCGGGACTAGCGGGAGGCGAAGGGGACACAGATACGCAGTATTTT.

This rearrangement joins TRBV11-1 to TRBJ2-1; D call uncertain. The V end lost 5 bases, the J end lost 12 bases, and 17 bases lay between the germline ends. CDR3 size: 13 residues. CDR1 is SGHAT, CDR2 FQDESV, per germline (reference sequence). The CDR3 coding sequence is TGTGCCAGCAGCGTAGAACTCGGTATGCGGCAGTTCTTC. Amino acid sequence: CASSVELGMRQFF.

The V call is TRBV7-3, the J call TRBJ2-3, with TRBD2 as a possible D gene (6 bases). Germline values: CDR1 SGHTA, CDR2 FQGTGA. CDR3 length: 14 amino acids. Trimming removed 2 bases at V and 2 bases at J, with 8 bases between. The CDR3 coding sequence is TGTGCCAGCAGCTTAGGACTATCCACAGATACGCAGTATTTT. Encoded protein: CASSLGLSTDTQYF. The full variable domain, its missing parts supplied by reference TRBV7-3 and TRBJ2-3, is GAGVSQTPSNKVTEKGKYVELRCDPISGHTALYWYRQSLGQGPEFLIYFQGTGAADDSGLPNDRFFAVRPEGSVSTLKIQRTERGDSAVYLCASSLGLSTDTQYFGPGTRLTVL.

The rearrangement joins TRBV10-1 to TRBJ2-5, with a tentative D call TRBD2 (6 bases). Germline CDR1 is WNHNN and CDR2 is SYGVQD (reference sequence). V was clipped by 6 bases and J by 3 bases, with 8 bases between them. The CDR3 extends over 12 amino acids. The CDR3 reads CASRRLEETQYF. The CDR3 nucleotides are TGCGCCAGCAGAAGACTAGAAGAGACCCAGTACTTC.

The chain has TRBV5-1 and TRBJ2-2, with D perhaps matching TRBD2 (5 bases). Germline V CDR1 and CDR2: SGHRS, YFSETQ. Trimming took off 2 bases at V and 6 bases at J, with 8 bases between the two ends. The CDR3 spans 13 residues. The CDR3 is CASSFEGAGELFF. DNA of the CDR3: TGCGCCAGCAGCTTTGAGGGAGCCGGGGAGCTGTTTTTT.

This clone appeared a single time. The chain is built from TRBV7-3 and TRBJ2-2; the D gene is possibly TRBD2 (5 bases). V lost 1 base and J lost 4, with 13 bases in between. Looked up from germline, CDR1 is SGHTA and CDR2 is FQGTGA. The CDR3 covers 16 residues. This CDR3 is CASSLNRGSGTGELFF. The DNA for the CDR3 is TGTGCCAGCAGCTTAAATCGGGGTTCGGGCACCGGGGAGCTGTTTTTT.

V gene TRBV24-1 combines with J gene TRBJ2-5; TRBD2 aligns across 7 bases. The ends lost 5 bases at V and 4 bases at J; junction bases unmatched: 12. Germline assignment: CDR1 KGHDR and CDR2 SFDVKD. The CDR3 consists of 16 residues. This chain's CDR3 is CATSGDERGVLETQYF. CDR3 nucleotides: TGTGCCACCAGTGGGGATGAGCGGGGCGTTTTAGAGACCCAGTACTTC.

This clone turned up a few times. CDR3 nucleotide sequence: TGTGCCAGCAGTGTCAATCAAATCAGTGGCTACACCTTC. Translated: CASSVNQISGYTF. V usage is TRBV27 and J usage is TRBJ1-2; D remains ambiguous. Germline-derived CDR1 and CDR2 are MNHEY and SMNVEV (reference sequence). The CDR3 is 13 amino acids. V lost 5 bases to trimming and J lost 7 bases, with 14 bases between them.

The chain uses TRBV6-2 or TRBV6-3 and TRBJ2-2, with 12 bases fitting TRBD2. Per the germline V gene, CDR1 is MNHEY and CDR2 is SVGEGT. V dropped 6 bases and J dropped 2; count of bases not matched to a gene: 10. This CDR3 spans 18 amino acids. The CDR3 DNA is TGTGCCAGCAGCCTTTTCGGACTAGCGGGAATCAACACCGGGGAGCTGTTTTTT. Its translation: CASSLFGLAGINTGELFF.

This sequence joins TRBV28 and TRBJ1-1; D not certain. Germline loops: CDR1 MDHEN, CDR2 SYDVKM. The V end lost 6 bases, the J end lost 1 base, and 9 bases lay between the germline ends. The CDR3 loop spans 13 amino acids. CDR3 DNA sequence: TGTGCCAGCAGGTCCGGGAAGAACACTGAAGCTTTCTTT. This encodes CASRSGKNTEAFF. Based on the CDR3 plus reference TRBV28 and TRBJ1-1, the full variable domain is DVKVTQSSRYLVKRTGEKVFLECVQDMDHENMFWYRQDPGLGLRLIYFSYDVKMKEKGDIPEGYSVSREKKERFSLILESASTNQTSMYLCASRSGKNTEAFFGQGTRLTVV.

This sequence joins TRBV7-2 and TRBJ2-1; TRBD2 matches 9 bases. The V segment lost 2 bases and the J segment 7 bases; nucleotides outside the gene matches: 3. Looked up from germline, CDR1 is SGHTA and CDR2 is FQGNSA. The CDR3 runs to 14 residues. This chain's CDR3 is CASSLSSGTNEQFF. DNA of the CDR3: TGTGCCAGCAGCTTATCTAGCGGGACAAATGAGCAGTTCTTC.

The chain carries TRBV5-6 and TRBJ2-7, with D possibly being TRBD2 (5 bases). The V and J ends lost 3 bases and 2 bases respectively, with 15 bases between them. Germline-derived CDR1 and CDR2 are SGHDT and YYEEEE. CDR3 length: 15 amino acids. The CDR3 here is CASSSVLGSTYEQYF. The CDR3 nucleotides read TGTGCCAGCAGCTCGGTTCTTGGGAGCACCTACGAGCAGTACTTC.

The rearrangement links TRBV14 to TRBJ2-2, with 12 nucleotides matching TRBD2. There are 14 residues in the CDR3. CDR1 SGHDN and CDR2 FVKESK come from the germline V gene. The ends lost 10 bases at V and 7 bases at J; junction bases unmatched: 7. The DNA of the CDR3 is TGTGCCACCCGACTAGCGGGAGCGGGCGGGGAGCTGTTTTTT. As protein: CATRLAGAGGELFF. The variable domain in full, completed from reference TRBV14 and TRBJ2-2, reads EAGVTQFPSHSVIEKGQTVTLRCDPISGHDNLYWYRRVMGKEIKFLLHFVKESKQDESGMPNNRFLAERTGGTYSTLKVQPAELEDSGVYFCATRLAGAGGELFFGEGSRLTVL.